This TCR beta chain appears in the sequencing data of a study of blood T cells in healthy people across ages. A sample-barcoded 5' primer and a J-beta primer mix were used in a second PCR of about 7 to 11 cycles. Each CDR3 protein is one row after TCRdb ran MiXCR on the 5' RACE reads. This sample has under 2 million distinct CDR3 sequences; roughly 32% occur once, and the top ten carry over 9%. The CDR3 length is 15 residues. Germline CDR1 SGHRS, CDR2 YFSETQ. V was cut by 0 bases and J by 6 bases, with 13 bases left in between. V usage is TRBV5-1 and J usage is TRBJ2-1, with D uncertain. This TCR was sampled from a woman under 40 in good health. The sample taken for sequencing was blood. The CDR3: CASSLEIIASNEQFF. Written as DNA, the CDR3 is TGCGCCAGCAGCTTGGAGATAATCGCGTCCAATGAGCAGTTCTTC. Filled out from reference TRBV5-1 and TRBJ2-1, the complete variable domain reads KAGVTQTPRYLIKTRGQQVTLSCSPISGHRSVSWYQQTPGQGLQFLFEYFSETQRNKGNFPGRFSGRQFSNSRSEMNVSTLELGDSALYLCASSLEIIASNEQFFGPGTRLTVL.